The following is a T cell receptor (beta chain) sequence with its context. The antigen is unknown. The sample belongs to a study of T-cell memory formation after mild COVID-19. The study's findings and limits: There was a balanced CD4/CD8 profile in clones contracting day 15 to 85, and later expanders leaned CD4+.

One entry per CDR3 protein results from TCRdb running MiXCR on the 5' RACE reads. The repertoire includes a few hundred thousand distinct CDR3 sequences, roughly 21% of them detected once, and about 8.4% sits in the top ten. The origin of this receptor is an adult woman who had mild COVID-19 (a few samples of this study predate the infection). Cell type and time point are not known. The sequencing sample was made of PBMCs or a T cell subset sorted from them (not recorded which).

CDR3: CAISESSLAGVSFGDTQYF. CDR3 DNA: TGTGCCATCAGTGAGTCGTCGCTAGCGGGAGTGTCCTTTGGAGATACGCAGTATTTT. V usage is TRBV10-3 and J usage is TRBJ2-3, with 10 bases fitting TRBD2. The CDR3 contains 19 residues. CDR1 ENHRY and CDR2 SYGVKD come from the germline V gene. Germline trimming cut 0 bases from V and 5 bases from J; bases unmatched to any gene: 14.